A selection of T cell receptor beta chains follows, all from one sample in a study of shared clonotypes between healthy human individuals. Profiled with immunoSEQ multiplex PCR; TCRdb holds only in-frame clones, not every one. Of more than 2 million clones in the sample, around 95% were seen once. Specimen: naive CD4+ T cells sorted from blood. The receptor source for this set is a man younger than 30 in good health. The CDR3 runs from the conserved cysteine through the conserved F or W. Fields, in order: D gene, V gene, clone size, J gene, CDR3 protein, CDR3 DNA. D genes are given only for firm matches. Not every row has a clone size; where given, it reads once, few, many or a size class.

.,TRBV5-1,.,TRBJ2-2,CASSLGPVAWGNTGELFF,TGCGCCAGCAGCTTGGGACCGGTGGCCTGGGGGAACACCGGGGAGCTGTTTTTT
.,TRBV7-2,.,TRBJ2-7,CASSPTPGEQYF,TGTGCCAGCAGCCCTACGCCGGGCGAGCAGTACTTC
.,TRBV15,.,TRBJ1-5,CATSKRVPWPQHF,TGTGCCACCAGTAAAAGGGTCCCTTGGCCCCAGCATTTT
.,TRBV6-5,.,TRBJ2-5,CASSYQGRGGSETQYF,TGTGCCAGCAGTTATCAGGGCAGGGGAGGTTCAGAGACCCAGTACTTC
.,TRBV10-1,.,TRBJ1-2,CASSETGNYGYTF,TGCGCCAGCAGTGAGACAGGGAACTATGGCTACACCTTC
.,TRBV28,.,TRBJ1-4,CASSLMGVATNEKLFF,TGTGCCAGCAGTCTGATGGGAGTTGCAACTAATGAAAAACTGTTTTTT
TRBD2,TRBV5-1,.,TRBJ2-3,CASFSGTSGSSTDTQYF,TGCGCCAGCTTTTCCGGGACTAGCGGGAGCAGCACAGATACGCAGTATTTT
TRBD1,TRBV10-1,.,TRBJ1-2,CASSGQRTGYGYTF,TGCGCCAGCAGTGGACAGAGGACAGGCTATGGCTACACCTTC
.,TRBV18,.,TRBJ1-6,CASSPPGSTAYNSPLHF,TGTGCCAGCTCACCGCCAGGGAGTACGGCCTATAATTCACCCCTCCACTTT
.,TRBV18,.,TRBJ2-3,CASSPNVAAATDTQYF,TGTGCCAGCTCACCAAACGTCGCGGCAGCCACAGATACGCAGTATTTT
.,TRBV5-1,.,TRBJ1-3,CASSFAMIGNTIYF,TGCGCCAGCAGCTTCGCTATGATTGGAAACACCATATATTTT
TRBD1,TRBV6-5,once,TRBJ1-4,CASRHTTGGGKLFF,TGTGCCAGCAGACACACGACAGGGGGCGGGAAACTGTTTTTT
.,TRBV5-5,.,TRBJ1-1,CASSAGTSSEAFF,TGTGCCAGCAGCGCCGGGACATCTTCTGAAGCTTTCTTT
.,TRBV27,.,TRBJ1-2,CASSFLDSYGYTF,TGTGCCAGCAGTTTCCTAGACAGCTATGGCTACACCTTC
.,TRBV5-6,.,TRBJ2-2,CASSFNHGTGELFF,TGTGCCAGCAGCTTCAACCACGGCACCGGGGAGCTGTTTTTT
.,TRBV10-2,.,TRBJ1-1,CASSEIGDEAFF,TGCGCCAGCAGTGAGATCGGCGATGAAGCTTTCTTT
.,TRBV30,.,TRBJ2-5,CAWSVRAGQETQYF,TGTGCCTGGAGTGTACGGGCAGGTCAAGAGACCCAGTACTTC
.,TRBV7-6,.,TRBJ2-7,CASSFSGFYEQYF,TGTGCCAGCAGCTTTAGCGGTTTTTACGAGCAGTACTTC
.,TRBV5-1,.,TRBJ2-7,CASSLAQVSYEQYF,TGCGCCAGCAGCCTGGCCCAGGTGTCCTACGAGCAGTACTTC
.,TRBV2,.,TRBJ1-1,CASRGDRLNTEAFF,TGTGCCAGCAGGGGAGACAGGTTGAACACTGAAGCTTTCTTT
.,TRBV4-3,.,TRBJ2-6,CASSQLGQAGANVLTF,TGCGCCAGCAGCCAATTAGGCCAGGCTGGGGCCAACGTCCTGACTTTC
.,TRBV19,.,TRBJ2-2,CASSTDSTNTGELFF,TGTGCCAGTAGTACGGACTCCACGAACACCGGGGAGCTGTTTTTT